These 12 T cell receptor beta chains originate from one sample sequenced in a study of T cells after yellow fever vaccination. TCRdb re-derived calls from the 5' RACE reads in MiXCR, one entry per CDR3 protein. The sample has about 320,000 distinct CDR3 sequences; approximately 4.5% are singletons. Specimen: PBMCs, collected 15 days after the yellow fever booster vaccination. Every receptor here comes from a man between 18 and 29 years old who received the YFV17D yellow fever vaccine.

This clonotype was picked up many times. This chain's CDR3 is CSAKPRDQAPGELFF. The CDR3 coding sequence is TGCAGTGCTAAGCCCAGGGACCAAGCCCCCGGGGAGCTGTTTTTT. The rearrangement joins TRBV20-1 to TRBJ2-2, with D perhaps given as TRBD1 or TRBD2 (5 bases each). V shed 4 bases and J shed 6 bases, with 18 bases lying between them. Germline CDR1 reads DFQATT; CDR2 reads SNEGSKA (reference sequence). This CDR3 is built from 15 residues.

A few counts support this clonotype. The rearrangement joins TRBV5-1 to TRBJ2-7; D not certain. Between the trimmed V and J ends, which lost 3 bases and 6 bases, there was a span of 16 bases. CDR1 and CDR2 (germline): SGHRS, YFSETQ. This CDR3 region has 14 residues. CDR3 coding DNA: TGCGCCAGCAGCTATACCGGAACAATGACCGAGCAGTACGTC. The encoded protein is CASSYTGTMTEQYV.

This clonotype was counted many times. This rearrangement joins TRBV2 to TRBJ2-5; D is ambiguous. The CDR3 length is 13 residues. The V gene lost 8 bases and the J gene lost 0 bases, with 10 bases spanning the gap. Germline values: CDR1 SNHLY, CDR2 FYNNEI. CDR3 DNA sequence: TGTGCCAGCCTTCTTTCGTACCAAGAGACCCAGTACTTC. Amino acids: CASLLSYQETQYF. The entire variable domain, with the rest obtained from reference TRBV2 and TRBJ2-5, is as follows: EPEVTQTPSHQVTQMGQEVILRCVPISNHLYFYWYRQILGQKVEFLVSFYNNEISEKSEIFDDQFSVERPDGSNFTLKIRSTKLEDSAMYFCASLLSYQETQYFGPGTRLLVL.

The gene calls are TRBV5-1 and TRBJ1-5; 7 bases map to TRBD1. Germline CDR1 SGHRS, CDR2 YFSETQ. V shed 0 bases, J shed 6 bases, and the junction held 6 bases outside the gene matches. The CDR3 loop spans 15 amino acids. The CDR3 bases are TGCGCCAGCAGCTTGGGACAGGGCTGGGGTCAGCCCCAGCATTTT. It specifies CASSLGQGWGQPQHF. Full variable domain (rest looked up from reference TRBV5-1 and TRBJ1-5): KAGVTQTPRYLIKTRGQQVTLSCSPISGHRSVSWYQQTPGQGLQFLFEYFSETQRNKGNFPGRFSGRQFSNSRSEMNVSTLELGDSALYLCASSLGQGWGQPQHFGDGTRLSIL.

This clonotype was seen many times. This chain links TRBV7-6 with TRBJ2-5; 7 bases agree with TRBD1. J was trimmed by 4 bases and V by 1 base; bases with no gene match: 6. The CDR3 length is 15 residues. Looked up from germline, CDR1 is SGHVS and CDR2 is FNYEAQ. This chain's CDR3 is CASSLGQGVGETQYF. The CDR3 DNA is TGTGCCAGCAGCTTAGGTCAGGGGGTTGGAGAGACCCAGTACTTC.

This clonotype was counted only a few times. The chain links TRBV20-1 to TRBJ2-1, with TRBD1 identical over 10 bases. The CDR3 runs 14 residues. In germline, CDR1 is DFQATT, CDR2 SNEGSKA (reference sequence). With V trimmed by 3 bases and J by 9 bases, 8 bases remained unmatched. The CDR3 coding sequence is TGCAGTGCTAGGCGACAGGGGGCCGGTGGTGAGCAGTTCTTC. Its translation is CSARRQGAGGEQFF.

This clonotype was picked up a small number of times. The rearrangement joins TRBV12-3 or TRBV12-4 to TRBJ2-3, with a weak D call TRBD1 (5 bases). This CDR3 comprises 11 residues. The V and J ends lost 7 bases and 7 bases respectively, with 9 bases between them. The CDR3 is CASIRGHTQYF. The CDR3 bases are TGTGCCAGCATAAGGGGCCATACGCAGTATTTT.

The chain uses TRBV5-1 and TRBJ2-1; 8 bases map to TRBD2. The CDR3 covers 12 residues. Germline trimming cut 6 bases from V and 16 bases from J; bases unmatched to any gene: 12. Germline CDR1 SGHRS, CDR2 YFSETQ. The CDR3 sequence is CASTEPGTRSFF. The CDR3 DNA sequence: TGCGCCAGCACCGAACCCGGGACTAGGTCTTTCTTC.

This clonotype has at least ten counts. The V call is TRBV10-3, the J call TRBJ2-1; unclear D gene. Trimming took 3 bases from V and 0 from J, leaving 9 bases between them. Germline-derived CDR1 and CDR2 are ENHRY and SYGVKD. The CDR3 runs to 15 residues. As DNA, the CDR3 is TGTGCCATCAGTGAACGGGCATCCTCCTACAATGAGCAGTTCTTC. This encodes CAISERASSYNEQFF.

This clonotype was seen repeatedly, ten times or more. The CDR3 DNA reads TGTGCCAGCAGTTACGAGTCGGTGAACTATGGCTACACCTTC. It is translated as CASSYESVNYGYTF. V is TRBV6-2 or TRBV6-3 and J is TRBJ1-2; D is uncertain. Per the germline V gene, CDR1 is MNHEY and CDR2 is SVGEGT. This CDR3 has 14 amino acids. V was pared by 2 bases and J by 2 bases, with 9 bases between.

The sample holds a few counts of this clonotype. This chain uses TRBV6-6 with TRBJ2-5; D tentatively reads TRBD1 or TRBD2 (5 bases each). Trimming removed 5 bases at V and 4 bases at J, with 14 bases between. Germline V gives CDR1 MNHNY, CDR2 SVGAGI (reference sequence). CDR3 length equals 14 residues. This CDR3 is CASSDPGRRETQYF. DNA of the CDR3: TGTGCCAGCAGTGATCCGGGACGCCGAGAGACCCAGTACTTC.

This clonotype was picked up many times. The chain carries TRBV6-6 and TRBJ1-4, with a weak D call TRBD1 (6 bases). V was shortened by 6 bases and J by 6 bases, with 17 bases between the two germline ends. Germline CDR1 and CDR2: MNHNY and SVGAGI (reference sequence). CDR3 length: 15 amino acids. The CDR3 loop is CASRGNRAEYEKLFF. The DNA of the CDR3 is TGTGCCAGCAGGGGTAACAGGGCCGAGTATGAAAAACTGTTTTTT.